This entry lists 4 T cell receptor beta chains sequenced from one sample in a study of blood T cell repertoires in COVID-19 (TCRdb year 2020). The method behind the library was the immunoSEQ multiplex PCR assay. Sourced from immuneACCESS, this table was stored by TCRdb with only in-frame sequences that have V and J called. A share of the clones is absent; for the studies checked, an unresolved V gene accounts for under half, and the remainder has no known explanation. The sample contains approximately 70,000 clones, approximately 88% of them found a single time. Clones ranked in the top ten supply almost 6.5% of the sample. The sequenced material came from peripheral blood. These receptors were obtained from a woman between 45 and 60 years old with acute or convalescent COVID-19.

This chain links TRBV6-6 with TRBJ1-1; possible D gene TRBD1, 6 bases. V was shortened by 0 bases and J by 5 bases, with 13 bases between the two germline ends. The CDR3 runs 15 residues. Germline assignment: CDR1 MNHNY and CDR2 SVGAGI (reference sequence). The CDR3 coding sequence is TGTGCCAGCAGTTACTCGGGGGAGGGGGGGACTGAAGCTTTCTTT. Translation gives CASSYSGEGGTEAFF.

CDR3 bases: TGTGCCAGCAGTGAAGTGCAGGGCGGCTATGGCTACACCTTC. It codes for CASSEVQGGYGYTF. The rearrangement links TRBV2 to TRBJ1-2; D possibly corresponds to TRBD1 (5 bases). The V and J ends lost 1 base and 4 bases respectively, with 10 bases between them. The germline gives CDR1 SNHLY, CDR2 FYNNEI. CDR3 size: 14 residues.

J is TRBJ2-1 and V is TRBV28; D is perhaps TRBD1 (6 bases). Trimming cost V 3 bases and J 2 bases, with 11 bases left between them. The CDR3 contains 15 residues. Per the germline V gene, CDR1 is MDHEN and CDR2 is SYDVKM. The CDR3 DNA reads TGTGCCAGCAGTTTGCAGGGGCTCACCTACAATGAGCAGTTCTTC. Residues: CASSLQGLTYNEQFF.

The chain couples TRBV19 to TRBJ1-5, with TRBD1 matching over 7 bases. The ends lost 4 bases at V and 5 bases at J; junction bases unmatched: 5. Looked up from germline, CDR1 is LNHDA and CDR2 is SQIVND (reference sequence). CDR3 length: 14 amino acids. Here the CDR3 DNA reads TGTGCCAGTAGTAAGCAGGGGGTAGATCAGCCCCAGCATTTT. Residues: CASSKQGVDQPQHF.